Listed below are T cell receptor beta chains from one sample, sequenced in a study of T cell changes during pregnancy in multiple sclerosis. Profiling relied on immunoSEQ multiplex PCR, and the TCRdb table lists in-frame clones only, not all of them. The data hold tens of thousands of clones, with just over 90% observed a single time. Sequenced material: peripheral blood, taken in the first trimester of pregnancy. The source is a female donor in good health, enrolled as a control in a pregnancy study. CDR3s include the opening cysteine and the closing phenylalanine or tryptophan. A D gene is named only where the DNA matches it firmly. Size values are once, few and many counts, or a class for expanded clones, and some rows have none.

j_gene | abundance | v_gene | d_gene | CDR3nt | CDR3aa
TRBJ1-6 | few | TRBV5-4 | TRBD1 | TGTGCCAGCAGCCCGGGGGACAGGGGAAATTCACCCCTCCACTTT | CASSPGDRGNSPLHF
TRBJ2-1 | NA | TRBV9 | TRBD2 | TGTGCCAGCAGCGCGGGGGGGGAGACCCATGAGCAGTTCTTC | CASSAGGETHEQFF
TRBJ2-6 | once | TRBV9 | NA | TGTGCCAGCAGCGCGCAGACAGGGAGGCTTTCAGGCTCTGGGGCCAACGTCCTGACTTTC | CASSAQTGRLSGSGANVLTF
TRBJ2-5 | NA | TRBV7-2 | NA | TGTGCCAGCAGCTCGAGAGGCGGAGAGACCCAGTACTTC | CASSSRGGETQYF
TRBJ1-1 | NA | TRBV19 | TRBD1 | TGTGCCAGTAGTATCGTAATACTGGGACAGGGTGGGAGCACTGAAGCTTTCTTT | CASSIVILGQGGSTEAFF
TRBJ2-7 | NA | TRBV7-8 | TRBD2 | TGTGCCAGCAGCTCGTTTATAGCGGGGGACGAGCAGTACTTC | CASSSFIAGDEQYF
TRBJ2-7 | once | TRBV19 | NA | TGTGCCAGTAGGAACGGGAGCCCCCCTCGGAACGAGCAGTACTTC | CASRNGSPPRNEQYF
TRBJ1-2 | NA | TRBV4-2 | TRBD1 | TGTGCCAGCAGCCAAGACAGACAGGGAGTTCATGGCTACACCTTC | CASSQDRQGVHGYTF
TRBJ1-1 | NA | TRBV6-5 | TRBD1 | TGTGCCAGCACCCCCGGACAGGGAGGGGCGGCTTTCTTT | CASTPGQGGAAFF
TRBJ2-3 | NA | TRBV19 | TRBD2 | TGTGCCAGTAGTACCGTGGCGGGAGGGACAGATACGCAGTATTTT | CASSTVAGGTDTQYF
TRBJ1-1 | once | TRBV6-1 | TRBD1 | TGTGCCAGCAACGATGGACAGGGACACACTGAAGCTTTCTTT | CASNDGQGHTEAFF
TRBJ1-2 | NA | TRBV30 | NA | TGTGCCTGGAAGACAGGAACGCACTATGGCTACACCTTC | CAWKTGTHYGYTF
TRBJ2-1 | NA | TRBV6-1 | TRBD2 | TGTGCCAGCAGTCCACCGGGACTAGCGGGGTATGAGCAGTTCTTC | CASSPPGLAGYEQFF
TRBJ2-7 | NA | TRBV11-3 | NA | TGTGCCAGCAGCTCCTGCCTAGCCAAGGGTGTAACCTACGAGCAGTACTTC | CASSSCLAKGVTYEQYF
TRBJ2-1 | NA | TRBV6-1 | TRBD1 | TGTGCCAGCAGCAGGACAGGAGAACCCTACAATGAGCAGTTCTTC | CASSRTGEPYNEQFF
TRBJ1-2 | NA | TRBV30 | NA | TGTGCCTGGAGTGTACAGTACTATGGCTACACCTTC | CAWSVQYYGYTF
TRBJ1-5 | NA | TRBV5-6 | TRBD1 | TGTGCCAGCAGCTTGGGCCCCGGGACAGCAAATCAGCCCCAGCATTTT | CASSLGPGTANQPQHF
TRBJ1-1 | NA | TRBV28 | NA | TGTGCCAGCAGTTTGAGGTTGGGAGCGGCTTTCTTT | CASSLRLGAAFF
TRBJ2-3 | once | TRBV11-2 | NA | TGTGCCAGCAGCTTAGATCGGGAGACTCCGAGTTTT | CASSLDRETPSF
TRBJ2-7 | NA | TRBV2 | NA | TGTGCCAGCAGTGAAGCGCAGAACGAGCAGTACTTC | CASSEAQNEQYF
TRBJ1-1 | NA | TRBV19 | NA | TGTGCCAGTACATTCGCGGGGGACACTGAAGCTTTCTTT | CASTFAGDTEAFF
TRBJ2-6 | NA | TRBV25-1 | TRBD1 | TGTGCCAGCAGTGATCTCCGGGACAGGGGGCTAGGGGCCAACGTCCTGACTTTC | CASSDLRDRGLGANVLTF
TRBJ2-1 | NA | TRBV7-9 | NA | TGTGCCAGCAGCGCCCCCCGGGGGATGGTAGGGGCTGAGCAGTTCTTC | CASSAPRGMVGAEQFF
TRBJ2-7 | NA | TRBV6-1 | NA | TGTGCCAGCAGTGAGGACAGTCACTACGAGCAGTACTTC | CASSEDSHYEQYF
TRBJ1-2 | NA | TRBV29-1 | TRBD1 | TGCAGCGTTGGGCGGGACAGCGACTATGGCTACACCTTC | CSVGRDSDYGYTF